These 8 T cell receptor beta chains were sequenced from one sample in a study of CD8 T cells in Susac syndrome. A quantity of roughly 0.5 to 1 ug RNA underwent reverse transcription using random hexamers. TCRdb recomputed calls from the immunoSEQ multiplex PCR reads with MiXCR, one row per CDR3 protein. The data contain over 300,000 distinct CDR3 sequences, approximately 90% of them seen just once; the ten biggest clones take up 0.065%. Material for sequencing was CD4+ T cells from PBMCs. Receptors originate from a human donor with multiple sclerosis.

The V and J genes are TRBV3-1 and TRBJ2-3; 10 nucleotides match TRBD1. This CDR3 comprises 16 residues. V lost 3 bases to trimming and J lost 4 bases; unmatched junction nucleotides: 7. CDR1 is LGHDT, CDR2 YNNKEL, per germline (reference sequence). The CDR3 loop is CASSHNRDRGADTQYF. Written as DNA, the CDR3 is TGTGCCAGCAGCCATAACCGGGACAGGGGTGCAGATACGCAGTATTTT.

V and J are TRBV7-2 and TRBJ2-5, with TRBD2 as a possible D gene (6 bases). The CDR3 is made up of 15 amino acids. The ends were cut back, 5 bases at V and 1 base at J, with 14 bases in the middle. CDR1 is SGHTA and CDR2 is FQGNSA in the germline V gene. CDR3 sequence (DNA): TGTGCCAGCAGCCCCCCCGGGAGTTCCCAAGAGACCCAGTACTTC. Translated: CASSPPGSSQETQYF.

This chain connects TRBV7-2 to TRBJ2-1; perhaps TRBD1 as D (6 bases). Germline loops: CDR1 SGHTA, CDR2 FQGNSA. V lost 2 bases, J lost 6 bases, and 14 bases lay in between. The CDR3 loop spans 15 amino acids. In DNA, the CDR3 is TGTGCCAGCAGCTTATCCCAGGGGAGATTCAATGAGCAGTTCTTC. Translating gives CASSLSQGRFNEQFF.

V is TRBV7-2 and J is TRBJ1-1, with a tentative D call TRBD1 (6 bases). The CDR3 is 14 residues long. Germline CDR1 reads SGHTA; CDR2 reads FQGNSA. The germline V and J ends were trimmed by 5 bases and 8 bases, with 18 bases remaining between them. The CDR3 DNA sequence: TGTGCCAGCAGCAGCCGCGATCGGGGGCGGGAAGCTTTCTTT. This codes for CASSSRDRGREAFF.

This clonotype was picked up a small number of times. The genes are TRBV7-3 and TRBJ2-4; maybe TRBD2 (5 bases). The CDR3 loop spans 15 amino acids. Trimming took 1 base from V and 0 from J, leaving 7 bases between them. Germline V gives CDR1 SGHTA, CDR2 FQGTGA. CDR3 bases: TGTGCCAGCAGCTTAAGCGGACTAGCCAAAAACATTCAGTACTTC. It specifies CASSLSGLAKNIQYF.

This clonotype was seen only a few times. The V gene is TRBV5-1, the J gene TRBJ2-1; the match to TRBD1 covers 7 bases. V lost 1 base, J lost 3 bases, and 4 bases stayed unmatched. Germline V gene lookup returns CDR1 SGHRS and CDR2 YFSETQ. The CDR3 contains 15 residues. DNA of the CDR3: TGCGCCAGCAGCTTGTGGGGACAGAACTACAATGAGCAGTTCTTC. Translating gives CASSLWGQNYNEQFF. The entire variable domain, with the rest obtained from reference TRBV5-1 and TRBJ2-1, is as follows: KAGVTQTPRYLIKTRGQQVTLSCSPISGHRSVSWYQQTPGQGLQFLFEYFSETQRNKGNFPGRFSGRQFSNSRSEMNVSTLELGDSALYLCASSLWGQNYNEQFFGPGTRLTVL.

CDR3 protein: CASSIDTDSYGYTF. The CDR3 DNA is TGTGCCAGTAGTATAGATACGGACAGCTATGGCTACACCTTC. The chain carries TRBV19 and TRBJ1-2; a weak D match, TRBD1 (6 bases). CDR1 LNHDA and CDR2 SQIVND come from the germline V gene (reference sequence). The V gene lost 0 bases and the J gene lost 4 bases, with 9 bases spanning the gap. This CDR3 is 14 amino acids long.

The V gene is TRBV9, the J gene TRBJ2-1; D might be TRBD2 (5 bases). CDR1 is SGDLS and CDR2 is YYNGEE in the germline V gene. The CDR3 length is 12 residues. With 0 bases removed from V and 8 bases from J, the gap between germline ends came to 6 bases. The DNA of the CDR3 is TGTGCCAGCAGCGTAGGGACTCATGAGCAGTTCTTC. This translates into CASSVGTHEQFF.